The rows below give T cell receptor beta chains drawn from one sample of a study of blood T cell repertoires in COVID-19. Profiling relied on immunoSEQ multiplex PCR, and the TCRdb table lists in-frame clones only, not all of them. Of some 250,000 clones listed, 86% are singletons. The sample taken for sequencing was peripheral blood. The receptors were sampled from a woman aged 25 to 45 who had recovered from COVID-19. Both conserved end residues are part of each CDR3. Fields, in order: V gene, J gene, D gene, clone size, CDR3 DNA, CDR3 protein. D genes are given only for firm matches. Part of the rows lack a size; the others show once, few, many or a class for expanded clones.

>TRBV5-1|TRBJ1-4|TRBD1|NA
TGCGCCAGCAGCCCGGGAGGACAGGGGAGGGAAAAACTGTTTTTT
CASSPGGQGREKLFF
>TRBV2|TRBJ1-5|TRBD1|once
TGTGCCAGCACCCAGGGACAGGGGGCCTATAGCAATCAGCCCCAGCATTTT
CASTQGQGAYSNQPQHF
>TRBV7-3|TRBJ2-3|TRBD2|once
TGTGCCAGCAGCCCCCAAAGGACTAGCGGAGGTACGCAGTATTTT
CASSPQRTSGGTQYF
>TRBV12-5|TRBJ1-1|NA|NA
TGTGCTAGTGGTTTGGAGGGGTACACTGAAGCTTTCTTT
CASGLEGYTEAFF
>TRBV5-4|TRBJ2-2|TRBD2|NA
TGTGCCAGCAGCTCCGGGGGGGCTACCGGGGAGCTGTTTTTT
CASSSGGATGELFF
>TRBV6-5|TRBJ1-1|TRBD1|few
TGTGCCAGCAGTTACTCTCAGGGGGCCCCTTTCACTGAAGCTTTCTTT
CASSYSQGAPFTEAFF
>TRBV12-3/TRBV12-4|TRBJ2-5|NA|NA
TGTGCCAGCAGTAGTGGGGGCGAGACCCAGTACTTC
CASSSGGETQYF
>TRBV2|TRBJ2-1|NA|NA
TGTGCCAGCAATCCGCCGGGAGAGCGGGATGAGCAGTTCTTC
CASNPPGERDEQFF
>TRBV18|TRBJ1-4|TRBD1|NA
TGTGCCAGCTCACCAACAGTTGGGACAGGGAACGAAAAACTGTTTTTT
CASSPTVGTGNEKLFF
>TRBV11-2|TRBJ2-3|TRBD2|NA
TGTGCCAGCAGCTTAGTAGAGCGGGGGGTCGGCACAGATACGCAGTATTTT
CASSLVERGVGTDTQYF
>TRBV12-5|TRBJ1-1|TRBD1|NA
TGTGCTAGTGGAAACAAGACAGGGGCCTCCACTGAAGCTTTCTTT
CASGNKTGASTEAFF
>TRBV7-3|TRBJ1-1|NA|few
TGTGCCAGCAGCTTAGGGAGAAACACTGAAGCTTTCTTT
CASSLGRNTEAFF
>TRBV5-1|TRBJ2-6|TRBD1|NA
TGCGCCAGTAACCAGACAGGGGCTGGGGCCAACGTCCTGACTTTC
CASNQTGAGANVLTF
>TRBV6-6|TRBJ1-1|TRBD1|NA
TGTGCCAGCAGTCACCCGGGACAGGGGGCGAACACTGAAGCTTTCTTT
CASSHPGQGANTEAFF
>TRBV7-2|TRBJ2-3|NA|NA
TGTGCCAGCAGCGGAATTAACCGGGGTATCCACGGCACAGATACGCAGTATTTT
CASSGINRGIHGTDTQYF
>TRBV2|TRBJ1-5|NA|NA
TGTGCCAGCGGACATTTCAGTAATCAGCCCCAGCATTTT
CASGHFSNQPQHF
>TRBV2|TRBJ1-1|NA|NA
TGTGCCAGCAGTGATACACCGAACACTGAAGCTTTCTTT
CASSDTPNTEAFF
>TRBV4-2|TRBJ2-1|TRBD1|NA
TGTGCCAGCAGCAGTCCAGGGGGCAGGTACAATGAGCAGTTCTTC
CASSSPGGRYNEQFF
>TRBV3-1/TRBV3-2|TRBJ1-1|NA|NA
TGTGCCAGCAGCCAAGTGCCAGGGGTCACTGAAGCTTTCTTT
CASSQVPGVTEAFF
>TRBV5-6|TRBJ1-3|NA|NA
TGTGCCAGCAGCTTGGCTGGCCGCTCTGGAAACACCATATATTTT
CASSLAGRSGNTIYF
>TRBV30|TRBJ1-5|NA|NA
TGTGCCTGGAGTGGCACAAACGGCAATCAGCCCCAGCATTTT
CAWSGTNGNQPQHF
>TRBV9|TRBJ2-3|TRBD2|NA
TGTGCCAGCAGCGTATTAGACGGGGGGGCTAATTTAGATACGCAGTATTTT
CASSVLDGGANLDTQYF
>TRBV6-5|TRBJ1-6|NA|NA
TGTGCCAGCAGTTACGGGGCGGCAAGCAATTCACCCCTCCACTTT
CASSYGAASNSPLHF
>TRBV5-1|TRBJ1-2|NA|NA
TGCGCCAGCAGCTTGTTACAGGGAACTGGCTATGGCTACACCTTC
CASSLLQGTGYGYTF
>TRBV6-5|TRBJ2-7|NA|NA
TGTGCCAGCAGTTACTCCACAACCATTACCTACGAGCAGTACTTC
CASSYSTTITYEQYF
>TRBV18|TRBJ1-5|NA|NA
TGTGCCAGCTCAGGCGAGGCCAGGGGCCAATTCAATCAGCCCCAGCATTTT
CASSGEARGQFNQPQHF
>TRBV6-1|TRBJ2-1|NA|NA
TGTGCCAGCAGTGAAGCGGGCAGTTCCAATGAGCAGTTCTTC
CASSEAGSSNEQFF
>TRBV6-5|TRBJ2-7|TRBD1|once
TGTGCCAGCAGTTACGGACAGGGAGCGTACTACGAGCAGTACTTC
CASSYGQGAYYEQYF
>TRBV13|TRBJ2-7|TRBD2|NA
TGTGCCAGCAGCCCTAGGACTAGCGGGCGGGGTGTTTACGAGCAGTACTTC
CASSPRTSGRGVYEQYF
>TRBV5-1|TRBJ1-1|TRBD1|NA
TGCGCCAGCAGCGAGGGACAGGGGGCGCGGACTGAAGCTTTCTTT
CASSEGQGARTEAFF
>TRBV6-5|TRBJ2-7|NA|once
TGTGCCAGTCGACAGGGACTGGGTTCCTACGAGCAGTACTTC
CASRQGLGSYEQYF
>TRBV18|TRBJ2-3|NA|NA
TGTGCCAGCTTGGCCGGGGGCACAGATACGCAGTATTTT
CASLAGGTDTQYF
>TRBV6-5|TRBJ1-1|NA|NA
TGTGCCAGCGGGGACACTGGTACTCCCCCGCGATTT
CASGDTGTPPRF
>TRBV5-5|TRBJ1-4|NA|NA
TGTGCCAGCAGCTTTCAGGGAGGGCGTAGTGAAAAACTGTTTTTT
CASSFQGGRSEKLFF
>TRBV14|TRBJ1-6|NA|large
TGTGCCAGCACCCCCGGGAGAAGGGGCGTAAATTCACCCCTCCACTTT
CASTPGRRGVNSPLHF
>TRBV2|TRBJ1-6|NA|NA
TGTGCCAGCAGTGAAGCGCCCCAGTATAATTCACCCCTCCACTTT
CASSEAPQYNSPLHF
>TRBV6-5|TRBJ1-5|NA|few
TGTGCCAGCAGACGGACAGGCAATCAGCCCCAGCATTTT
CASRRTGNQPQHF
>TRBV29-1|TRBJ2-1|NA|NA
TGCAGCGTTTTTACCGGCTCCTACAATGAGCAGTTCTTC
CSVFTGSYNEQFF
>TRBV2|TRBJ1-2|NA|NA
TGTGCCAGCAGTGAATTACAGGGCCTTAGCTATGGCTACACCTTC
CASSELQGLSYGYTF
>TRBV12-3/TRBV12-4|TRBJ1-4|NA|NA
TGTGCCAGCAGCCTTCTCGCGGGGGCGGTCATGTTTTTT
CASSLLAGAVMFF
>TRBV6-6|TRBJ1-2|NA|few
TGTGCCAGCAGTTACTCGAGAGAACATGGCTACACCTTC
CASSYSREHGYTF
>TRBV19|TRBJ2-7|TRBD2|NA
TGTGCCAGTAGTCAGAGCGGGGAACTTCCCTACGAGCAGTACTTC
CASSQSGELPYEQYF
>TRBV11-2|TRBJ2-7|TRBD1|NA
TGTGCCAGCAGCTTAGAGTTCGGGGGACAGGGTTACGAGCAGTACTTC
CASSLEFGGQGYEQYF
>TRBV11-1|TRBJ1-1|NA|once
TGTGCCAGCAGCCCCGGGTCTGAAGCTTTCTTT
CASSPGSEAFF
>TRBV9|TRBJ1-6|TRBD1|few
TGTGCCAGCAGCGTATACGGGACAGGGAATTCACCCCTCCACTTT
CASSVYGTGNSPLHF